This TCR beta chain was documented in a study of blood T cell repertoires in COVID-19. Study overall: Some COVID-19 samples were acute and others convalescent; all came from the United States, Italy and Spain. From T cells, B-cell-depleted T cells, or PBMCs came the material, which was cDNA or gDNA.

CDR1 is MNHNY and CDR2 is SVGAGI in the germline V gene (reference sequence). The CDR3 contains 17 residues. Unmatched junction bases numbered 17, after V lost 5 bases and J lost 8 bases. In the original workflow: Reference gene primer amplification gave nucleated cell count estimates. Libraries were prepared by immunoSEQ multiplex PCR; TCRdb keeps only in-frame clonotypes and omits some of them. That table furnishes V, J and clone size, whereas the DNA furnished D and trimming. The sample shows 99,000 or so clones, around 81% of them seen only once. The TCR comes from a man older than 75 with acute or convalescent COVID-19. Sequenced sample: peripheral blood. This chain joins TRBV6-6 and TRBJ1-4; 7 bases are shared with TRBD1. CDR3 in amino acids: CASSPGGLNTGVEKLFF. The CDR3, as DNA: TGTGCCAGCAGTCCAGGGGGGTTGAACACAGGGGTGGAAAAACTGTTTTTT.